This T cell receptor beta chain is drawn from a study of Ad26.COV2.S vaccination and SARS-CoV-2 variants. Treatment noted: over 15 received Ad26.COV2.S at low or high dose, single or two shots; 5 received placebo; per-sample allocation not given. Sample collection was performed on day 63 after the first vaccine or placebo injection. Germline V CDR1 and CDR2: SGHRS, YFSETQ. Trimming took off 0 bases at V and 3 bases at J, with 13 bases between the two ends. The CDR3 runs to 15 residues. Findings of the study overall: Recipients of vaccine and of placebo showed similar breadth of their non-spike TCR repertoires. Spike-specific TCR breadth ran higher among vaccine recipients than placebo recipients. In TCR breadth and depth analyses, total T cell responses may have been underestimated.

Turning to this clone: Its antigen remains unidentified.

Some clones are missing from TCRdb's copy, which holds only in-frame ones; the method was immunoSEQ multiplex PCR. The sample lists some 250,000 clones; roughly 90% were seen once. The receptor was derived from a person aged 18-60 years who received the Ad26.COV2.S COVID-19 vaccine or a placebo. This sample comprised peripheral blood, obtained in a trial of Ad26.COV2.S vaccine versus placebo. The rearrangement links TRBV5-1 to TRBJ2-7; TRBD2 might be the D (5 bases). CDR3 bases: TGCGCCAGCAGCTTGGGTCGGGATGACTTCTACGAGCAGTACTTC. This encodes CASSLGRDDFYEQYF.